The source of this TCR beta chain is a study of OX40 agonist ivuxolimab in advanced cancers. About the study: Patient treatment consisted of intravenous ivuxolimab administration every 2 weeks at 0.01 to 10 mg/kg. Findings of the study overall: Individuals who were partial responders at 0.1-3.0 mg/kg had clonal expansion that ranked among the lowest. Dosing at 0.1 to 3.0 mg/kg was accompanied by clonal expansion of CD4+ and CD8+ blood T cells by week 6.

About this clone: Its target is not known.

The data were produced by immunoSEQ multiplex PCR, yet TCRdb's version contains in-frame clones alone and is incomplete. The sample includes 90,000 or so clones, roughly 90% of them seen just once. Sequenced material: CD4+ or CD8+ T cells sorted from blood, taken in a trial of the OX40 agonist ivuxolimab. The TCR originated in an adult with an advanced solid tumor such as melanoma, head and neck, liver or kidney cancer.

Written as DNA, the CDR3 is TGTGCCAGCAGCTTAGTGGACAGGTCCTACGAGCAGTACTTC. Amino acid sequence: CASSLVDRSYEQYF. This sequence joins TRBV7-2 and TRBJ2-7; 7 bases align to TRBD1. The J segment lost 1 base and the V segment lost 1 base, leaving 1 base of the junction unmatched. Germline assignment: CDR1 SGHTA and CDR2 FQGNSA. This CDR3 contains 14 residues.